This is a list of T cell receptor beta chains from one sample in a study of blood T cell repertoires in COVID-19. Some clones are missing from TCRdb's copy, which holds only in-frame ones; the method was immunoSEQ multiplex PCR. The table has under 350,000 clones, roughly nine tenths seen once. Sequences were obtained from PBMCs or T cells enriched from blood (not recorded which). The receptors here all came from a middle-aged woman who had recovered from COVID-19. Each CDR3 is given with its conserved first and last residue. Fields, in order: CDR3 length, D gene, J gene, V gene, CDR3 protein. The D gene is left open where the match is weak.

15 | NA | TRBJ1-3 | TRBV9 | CASSPGVYPGNTIYF
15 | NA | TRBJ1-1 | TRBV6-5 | CASSYGPSENTEAFF
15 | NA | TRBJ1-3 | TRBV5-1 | CASSLDPFSGNTIYF
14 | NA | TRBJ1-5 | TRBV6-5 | CASSYGSTIEPQHF
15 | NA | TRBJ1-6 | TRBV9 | CASRSADTNNSPLHF
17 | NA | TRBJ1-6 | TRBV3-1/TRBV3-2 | CASSQDRRAVYNSPLHF
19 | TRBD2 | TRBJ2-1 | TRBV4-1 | CASRRNLGLALSSYNEQFF
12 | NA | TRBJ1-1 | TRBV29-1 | CSVGKPSTEAFF
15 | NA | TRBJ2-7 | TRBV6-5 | CASRRTRTTLAEQYF
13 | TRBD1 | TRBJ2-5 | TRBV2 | CASSLDRGRTQYF
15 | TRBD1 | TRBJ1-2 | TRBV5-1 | CASSYRDRNNYGYTF
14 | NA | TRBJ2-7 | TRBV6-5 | CASSYSTASYEQYF
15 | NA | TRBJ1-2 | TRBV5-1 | CASSLGGPSNYGYTF
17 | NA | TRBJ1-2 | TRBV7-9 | CASSKDGSFQGRDGYTF
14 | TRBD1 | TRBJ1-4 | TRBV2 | CASRAQGAREKLFF
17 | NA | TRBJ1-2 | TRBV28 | CASSLAEAGGGNYGYTF
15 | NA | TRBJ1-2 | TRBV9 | CASSVEGRGEYGYTF
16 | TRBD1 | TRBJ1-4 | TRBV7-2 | CASSLGNRGANEKLFF
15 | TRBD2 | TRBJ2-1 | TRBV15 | CATKRERASYNEQFF
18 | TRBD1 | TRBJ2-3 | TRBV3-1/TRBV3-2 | CASSPKIGQGVYTDTQYF
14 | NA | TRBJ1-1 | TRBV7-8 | CASSLVSGGTEAFF
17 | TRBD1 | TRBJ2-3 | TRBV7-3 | CASSLDRTGAPADTQYF
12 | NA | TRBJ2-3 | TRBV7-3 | CASSRRRDTQYF
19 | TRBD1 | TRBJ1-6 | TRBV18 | CASSPLGTGEGRLGSPLHF
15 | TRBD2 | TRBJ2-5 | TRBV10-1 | CASRPGLAEGETQYF
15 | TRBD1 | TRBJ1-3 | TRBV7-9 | CASSLGTGSGNTIYF
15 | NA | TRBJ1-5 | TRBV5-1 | CASSLGFGGEQPQHF
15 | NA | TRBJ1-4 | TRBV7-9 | CASSLGGVAGEKLFF
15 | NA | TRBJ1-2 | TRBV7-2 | CASSRGSYLNYGYTF
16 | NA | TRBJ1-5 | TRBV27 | CASRARTLNSNQPQHF
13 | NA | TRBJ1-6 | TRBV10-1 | CASSEARNSPLHF
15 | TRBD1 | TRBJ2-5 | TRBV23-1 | CASSRKDRGQETQYF
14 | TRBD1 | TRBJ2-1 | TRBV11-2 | CASSPRQGNNEQFF
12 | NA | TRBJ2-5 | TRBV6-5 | CASRETGETQYF
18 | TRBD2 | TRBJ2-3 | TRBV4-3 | CASSPQGRGGRISDTQYF
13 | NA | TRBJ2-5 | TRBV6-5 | CASRMQGPETQYF
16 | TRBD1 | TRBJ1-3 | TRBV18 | CASSLQTGDSGNTIYF
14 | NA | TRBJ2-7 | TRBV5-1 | CASSPDSSSYEQYF
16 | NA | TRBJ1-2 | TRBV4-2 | CASSQEEGRNNYGYTF
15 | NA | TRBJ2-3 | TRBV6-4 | CASSLRSRHTDTQYF
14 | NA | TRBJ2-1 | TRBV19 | CASKEEGVNVEQFF
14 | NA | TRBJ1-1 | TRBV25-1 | CASRTTVGGTEAFF
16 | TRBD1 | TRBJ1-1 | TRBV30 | CAWSLRGVREDTEAFF
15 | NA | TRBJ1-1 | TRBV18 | CASSPSGAGNTEAFF
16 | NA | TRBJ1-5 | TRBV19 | CASSIVRGYSNQPQHF
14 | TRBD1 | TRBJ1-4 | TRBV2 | CASRTDRADEKLFF
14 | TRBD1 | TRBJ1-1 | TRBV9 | CASSLTTGGTEAFF
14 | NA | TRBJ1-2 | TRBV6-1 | CASSEHSGRHGYTF